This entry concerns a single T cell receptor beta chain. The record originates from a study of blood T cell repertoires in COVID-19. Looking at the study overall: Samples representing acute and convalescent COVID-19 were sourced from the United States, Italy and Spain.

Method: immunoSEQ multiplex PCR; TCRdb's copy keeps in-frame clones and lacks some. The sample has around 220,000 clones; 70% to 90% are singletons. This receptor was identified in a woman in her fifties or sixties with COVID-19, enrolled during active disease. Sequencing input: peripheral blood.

The CDR3 nucleotides read TGTGCCAGCAGTTCGCCCCGGGGAGAGACCCAGTACTTC. Its protein product is CASSSPRGETQYF. This rearrangement joins TRBV28 to TRBJ2-5, with D perhaps matching TRBD2 (5 bases). This CDR3 comprises 13 residues. Germline V gene data show CDR1 as MDHEN and CDR2 as SYDVKM. V was pared by 4 bases and J by 4 bases, with 10 bases between.